Reported below is one T cell receptor (beta chain). As yet, its antigen is unknown. V dropped 2 bases and J dropped 2; count of bases not matched to a gene: 6. Germline CDR1 reads SGHNT; CDR2 reads YYREEE (reference sequence). The CDR3 totals 15 residues. This record comes from a study of T cell responses to AZD1222 COVID-19 vaccine. Study-level findings and limits: Donors skewed white British and female; clonal diversity was possibly underestimated. Baseline seropositivity occurred in only a handful of AZD1222 recipients. Vaccine-associated CD4 TCRs spanned spike, dominant at 160-218 and 743-854.

Profiled with immunoSEQ multiplex PCR; TCRdb holds only in-frame clones, not every one. Of roughly 150,000 clones listed, approximately 91% are singletons. The sequence was collected from an adult who received the AZD1222 COVID-19 vaccine. Sequencing used peripheral blood, obtained 28 days after the second AZD1222 dose. The V call is TRBV5-4, the J call TRBJ2-7; 8 bases align to TRBD1. Written as DNA, the CDR3 is TGTGCCAGCAGCTTCGGAGTGACAGGGGCCTACGAGCAGTACTTC. Protein sequence: CASSFGVTGAYEQYF.